This entry lists 6 T cell receptor beta chains sequenced from one sample in a study of T cells after yellow fever vaccination. TCRdb fed the 5' RACE reads into MiXCR, producing one record per CDR3 protein. The data contain about 130,000 distinct CDR3 sequences, approximately 9% of them seen just once; the ten biggest clones take up under 40%. The material was CD8+ T cells sorted from PBMCs, obtained on the day of the yellow fever booster vaccination. Receptors originate from a man between 18 and 35 years old who received the YFV17D yellow fever vaccine.

This chain connects TRBV10-3 to TRBJ1-1, with unresolved D. The CDR3 spans 11 residues. Trimming removed 2 bases from V and 6 bases from J, with 4 bases in between. CDR1 ENHRY and CDR2 SYGVKD come from the germline V gene. CDR3 coding DNA: TGTGCCATCAGTGAGGGGTCTGAAGCTTTCTTT. Its protein product is CAISEGSEAFF.

The rearrangement uses TRBV11-3 and TRBJ2-2, with D unresolved. The V and J ends lost 5 bases and 8 bases respectively, with 6 bases between them. Germline assignment: CDR1 SGHNT and CDR2 YENEEA. The CDR3 extends over 11 amino acids. The CDR3 sequence is CASSRAGELFF. CDR3 DNA sequence: TGTGCCAGCAGCCGTGCGGGGGAGCTGTTTTTT.

In this sample, this clonotype turned up many times. The chain carries TRBV10-3 and TRBJ2-7; D perhaps matches TRBD2 (5 bases). Trimming left V 3 bases short and J 3 bases short, with 9 bases between. Germline CDR1 and CDR2: ENHRY and SYGVKD. The CDR3 extends over 13 amino acids. For the CDR3, the DNA is TGTGCCATCAGTGAAGCGGCGGGCTACGAGCAGTACTTC. Amino acid sequence: CAISEAAGYEQYF.

This chain connects TRBV9 to TRBJ2-3; tentative D call: TRBD2 (6 bases). Trimming took 3 bases from V and 0 from J, leaving 14 bases between them. The CDR3 length is 16 residues. The germline V gene has CDR1 SGDLS and CDR2 YYNGEE. The CDR3 region has the DNA TGTGCCAGCAGCGCCCAATTAGCGGATAGCACAGATACGCAGTATTTT. It translates to CASSAQLADSTDTQYF.

The rearrangement joins TRBV19 to TRBJ2-1; 7 bases map to TRBD1. The CDR3 has 13 residues. The V segment lost 10 bases and the J segment 3 bases; nucleotides outside the gene matches: 6. Germline CDR1 reads LNHDA; CDR2 reads SQIVND (reference sequence). The CDR3 coding sequence is TGTGCCACCCAAGGGGGCTTCTACAATGAGCAGTTCTTC. Translation: CATQGGFYNEQFF. The whole variable domain, filled in from reference TRBV19 and TRBJ2-1, reads DGGITQSPKYLFRKEGQNVTLSCEQNLNHDAMYWYRQDPGQGLRLIYYSQIVNDFQKGDIAEGYSVSREKKESFPLTVTSAQKNPTAFYLCATQGGFYNEQFFGPGTRLTVL.

In its sample, this clonotype ranks as medium-sized. The chain employs TRBV13 and TRBJ2-7; 9 bases fit TRBD1. The ends lost 0 bases at V and 3 bases at J; junction bases unmatched: 6. Germline values: CDR1 PRHDT, CDR2 FYEKMQ (reference sequence). This CDR3 spans 16 amino acids. The CDR3 bases are TGTGCCAGCAGCTTAGGGATCTCGGGACAGGGCTACGAGCAGTACTTC. Protein: CASSLGISGQGYEQYF. Filled out from reference TRBV13 and TRBJ2-7, the complete variable domain reads AAGVIQSPRHLIKEKRETATLKCYPIPRHDTVYWYQQGPGQDPQFLISFYEKMQSDKGSIPDRFSAQQFSDYHSELNMSSLELGDSALYFCASSLGISGQGYEQYFGPGTRLTVT.